The sample holds many counts of the clone carrying this TCR beta chain. Antigen: not known. This beta chain came through as a stray read in a library set up for alpha chains, and its size says little. This specimen belongs to a study of spatial heterogeneity in lung cancer. CDR3 size: 12 residues. The time point was: sample taken at primary tumor resection. Regarding the study as a whole: Tracking of ubiquitous and regional nonsynonymous mutations by counts of ubiquitous and regional expanded TCRs, respectively, was seen. Tumor mutation counts were tracked by expanded intratumoral alpha and beta TCR counts.

MiXCR was run by TCRdb on the 5' RACE reads, yielding one entry per CDR3 protein. The sample shows 4,000 to 5,000 distinct CDR3 sequences, 9.5% to 15% of them seen only once. J is TRBJ2-3 and V is TRBV21-1. TRBV21-1 is classified as a pseudogene. This clonotype was sampled from a male donor with early-stage non-small cell lung cancer. The sample here was lung tumor tissue, taken at surgery. The CDR3 protein is CASSKRVPTQYF. In DNA form, the CDR3 reads TGTGCCAGCAGCAAACGGGTTCCTACGCAGTATTTT.